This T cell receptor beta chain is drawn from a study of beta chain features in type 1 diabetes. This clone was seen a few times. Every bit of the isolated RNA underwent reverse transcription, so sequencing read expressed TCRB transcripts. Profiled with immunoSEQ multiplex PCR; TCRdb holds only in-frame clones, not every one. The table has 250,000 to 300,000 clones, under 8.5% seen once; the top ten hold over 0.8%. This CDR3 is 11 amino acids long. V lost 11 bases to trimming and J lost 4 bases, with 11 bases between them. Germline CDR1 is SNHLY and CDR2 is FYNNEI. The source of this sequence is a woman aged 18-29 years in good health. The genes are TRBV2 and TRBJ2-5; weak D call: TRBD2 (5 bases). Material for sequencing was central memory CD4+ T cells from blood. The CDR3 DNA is TGTGCCGCTGGGAGTTTAGAGACCCAGTACTTC. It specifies CAAGSLETQYF. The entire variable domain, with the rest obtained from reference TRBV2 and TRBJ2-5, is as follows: EPEVTQTPSHQVTQMGQEVILRCVPISNHLYFYWYRQILGQKVEFLVSFYNNEISEKSEIFDDQFSVERPDGSNFTLKIRSTKLEDSAMYFCAAGSLETQYFGPGTRLLVL.